These 13 T cell receptor beta chains originate from one sample sequenced in a study of T cells in Graves' hyperthyroidism and ophthalmopathy. Amplified regions were TCR beta CDR3 sequences from RNA transcripts. TCR CDR3 underwent first-round RT-PCR with the HTBI primer set. TCRdb reprocessed the multiplex PCR reads via MiXCR and lists one record per CDR3 protein. Here the sample spans hundreds of thousands of distinct CDR3 sequences, over 35% being singletons. Sequences were obtained from blood. The receptors stem from a woman between 40 and 55 years old with Graves' hyperthyroidism.

Ten or more counts support this clonotype. The rearrangement links TRBV20-1 to TRBJ1-4; no definite D call. Trimming left V 1 base short and J 5 bases short, with 17 bases between. Germline CDR1 and CDR2: DFQATT and SNEGSKA (reference sequence). This CDR3 contains 16 residues. CDR3 in DNA: TGCAGTGCTAGAGTCTTCGTGGGTCAGATCAATGAAAAACTGTTTTTT. Residues: CSARVFVGQINEKLFF.

About this clonotype: It may be a read error: a sequence one base away is much more abundant. The gene calls are TRBV19 and TRBJ1-5; D perhaps matches TRBD1 (6 bases). From germline, CDR1 is LNHDA and CDR2 SQIVND (reference sequence). The CDR3 runs to 14 residues. The CDR3 coding sequence is TGTGCCTGTAGTTCACAGGGAAGAAATCAGCCCCAGCATTTT. As protein: CACSSQGRNQPQHF.

This clonotype has just a few counts. J is TRBJ1-3 and V is TRBV9, with 8 bases identical to TRBD1. Germline values: CDR1 SGDLS, CDR2 YYNGEE. V lost 3 bases to trimming and J lost 0 bases; unmatched junction nucleotides: 5. The CDR3 is 16 residues long. The CDR3 coding sequence is TGTGCCAGCAGCGCTGCGCAGGGGGCCTCTGGAAACACCATATATTTT. The encoded protein is CASSAAQGASGNTIYF.

This clonotype was seen a handful of times. The genes are TRBV9 and TRBJ2-7; TRBD1 matches 12 bases. Per germline, CDR1 SGDLS and CDR2 YYNGEE. This CDR3 has 17 residues. V trimming: 0 bases; J trimming: 6 bases; junction bases outside the gene matches: 10. The CDR3 DNA is TGTGCCAGCAGCGTAGCAAGCTTGGGACAGGGGGCCTCCGAGCAGTACTTC. This translates into CASSVASLGQGASEQYF. The full variable domain, its missing parts supplied by reference TRBV9 and TRBJ2-7, is DSGVTQTPKHLITATGQRVTLRCSPRSGDLSVYWYQQSLDQGLQFLIQYYNGEERAKGNILERFSAQQFPDLHSELNLSSLELGDSALYFCASSVASLGQGASEQYFGPGTRLTVT.

This clonotype was counted ten times or more. The chain uses TRBV19 and TRBJ1-6; no firm D call. The ends were cut back, 2 bases at V and 0 bases at J, with 8 bases in the middle. CDR1 is LNHDA and CDR2 is SQIVND in the germline V gene (reference sequence). There are 16 residues in the CDR3. This CDR3 reads CASSIQGSSYNSPLHF. The CDR3 bases are TGTGCCAGTAGTATACAAGGGAGCTCCTATAATTCACCCCTCCACTTT.

Worth noting for this clonotype: Since a much larger clone is just one base distant, this may be a read error. The chain links TRBV29-1 to TRBJ2-7; 8 bases are shared with TRBD1. Germline CDR1 reads SQVTM; CDR2 reads ANQGSEA. There are 15 residues in the CDR3. Trimming took 1 base from V and 1 from J; bases not matched to a gene: 6. The CDR3 coding sequence is TGCAGCGTTGAAGGTCCAGGGGGCTTTTCCTACGAGCAGTACTTC. Protein: CSVEGPGGFSYEQYF.

The chain links TRBV6-2 or TRBV6-3 to TRBJ1-4; the D is unclear. Germline-derived CDR1 and CDR2 are MNHEY and SVGEGT. The length of the CDR3 is 16 residues. V lost 6 bases and J lost 4, with 18 bases in between. DNA for the CDR3: TGTGCCAGCAGAGAGGAGACCGGACTGGTTAATGAAAAACTGTTTTTT. This gives the protein CASREETGLVNEKLFF.

This clonotype was observed at least ten times. This rearrangement joins TRBV7-8 to TRBJ1-3; perhaps TRBD1 as D (6 bases). V gave up 3 bases and J gave up 3 bases, with 12 bases separating them. The CDR3 is 15 residues long. CDR1 and CDR2 (germline): SGHVS, FQNEAQ. CDR3 nucleotide sequence: TGTGCCAGCAGCTTGGGAGGGGGAAGTGGAAACACCATATATTTT. Its translation: CASSLGGGSGNTIYF.

As for this clonotype: A read error may explain this, as a much larger clone is one base away. The V and J genes are TRBV7-2 and TRBJ1-1; D gene uncertain. The CDR3 covers 15 residues. Germline CDR1 SGHTA, CDR2 FQGNSA. In nucleotides, the CDR3 is TGTGCCAGCAGCCTCGGCGGGCTCGCGAACGCTGAAGCTTTCTTT. This sequence encodes CASSLGGLANAEAFF.

This clonotype occurred a few times. The V and J genes are TRBV9 and TRBJ1-1; 7 nucleotides line up with TRBD1. Per the germline V gene, CDR1 is SGDLS and CDR2 is YYNGEE. V lost 0 bases, J lost 11 bases, and 7 bases stayed unmatched. There are 13 residues in the CDR3. CDR3 nucleotides: TGTGCCAGCAGCGTAGAAGGTCAGGGGGGGGCTTTCTTT. Protein product: CASSVEGQGGAFF. The complete variable domain, with remaining parts taken from reference TRBV9 and TRBJ1-1, reads DSGVTQTPKHLITATGQRVTLRCSPRSGDLSVYWYQQSLDQGLQFLIQYYNGEERAKGNILERFSAQQFPDLHSELNLSSLELGDSALYFCASSVEGQGGAFFGQGTRLTVV.

This chain uses TRBV11-2 with TRBJ2-7, with TRBD2 as a possible D gene (5 bases). Germline CDR1 is SGHAT and CDR2 is FQNNGV. Trimming removed 0 bases at V and 1 base at J, with 13 bases between. The CDR3 has 16 amino acids. CDR3 coding DNA: TGTGCCAGCAGCTTAGAGTCCGGACTCTTATCCTACGAGCAGTACTTC. Translated, it gives CASSLESGLLSYEQYF.

The chain uses TRBV2 and TRBJ2-7, with 7 bases fitting TRBD1. Judging by the DNA end, TRBJ2-1 fits better; the J call may be wrong. This CDR3 is 16 amino acids long. In germline, CDR1 is SNHLY, CDR2 FYNNEI. The CDR3 region is CASSATTGMWNNEQFF. Here the CDR3 DNA reads TGTGCCAGCAGTGCTACGACAGGGATGTGGAACAATGAGCAGTTCTTC.

This clonotype appeared a few times. The V call is TRBV29-1, the J call TRBJ2-1; TRBD1 agrees at 7 bases. The CDR3 extends over 15 amino acids. Unmatched junction bases numbered 9, after V lost 5 bases and J lost 2 bases. Looked up from germline, CDR1 is SQVTM and CDR2 is ANQGSEA. The CDR3 coding sequence is TGCAGCGTTCGTGGACGGGACAGAACCTACAATGAGCAGTTCTTC. It translates to CSVRGRDRTYNEQFF.